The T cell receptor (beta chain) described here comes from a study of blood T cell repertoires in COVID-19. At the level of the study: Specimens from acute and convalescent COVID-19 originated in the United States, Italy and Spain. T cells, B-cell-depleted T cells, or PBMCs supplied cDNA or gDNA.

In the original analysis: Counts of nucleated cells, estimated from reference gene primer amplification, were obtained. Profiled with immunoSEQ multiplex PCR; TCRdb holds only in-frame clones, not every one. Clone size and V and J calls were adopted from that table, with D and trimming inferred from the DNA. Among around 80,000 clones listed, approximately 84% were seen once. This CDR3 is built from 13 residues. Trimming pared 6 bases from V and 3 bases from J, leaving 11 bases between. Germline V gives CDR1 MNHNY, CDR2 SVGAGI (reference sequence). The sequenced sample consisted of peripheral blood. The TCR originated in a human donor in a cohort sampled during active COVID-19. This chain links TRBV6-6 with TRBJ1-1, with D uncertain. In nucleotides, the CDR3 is TGTGCCAGCAGCCGAGGGCCCGACACTGAAGCTTTCTTT. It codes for CASSRGPDTEAFF.